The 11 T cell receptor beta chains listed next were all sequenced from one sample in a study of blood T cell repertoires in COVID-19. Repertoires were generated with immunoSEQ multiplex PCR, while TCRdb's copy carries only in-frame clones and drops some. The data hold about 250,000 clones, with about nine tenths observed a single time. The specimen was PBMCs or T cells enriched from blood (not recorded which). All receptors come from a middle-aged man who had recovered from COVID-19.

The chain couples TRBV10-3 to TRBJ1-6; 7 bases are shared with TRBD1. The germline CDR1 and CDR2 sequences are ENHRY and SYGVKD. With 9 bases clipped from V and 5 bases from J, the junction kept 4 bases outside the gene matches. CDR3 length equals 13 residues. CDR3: CAMATGNNSPLHF. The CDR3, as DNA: TGTGCCATGGCGACAGGGAATAATTCACCCCTCCACTTT.

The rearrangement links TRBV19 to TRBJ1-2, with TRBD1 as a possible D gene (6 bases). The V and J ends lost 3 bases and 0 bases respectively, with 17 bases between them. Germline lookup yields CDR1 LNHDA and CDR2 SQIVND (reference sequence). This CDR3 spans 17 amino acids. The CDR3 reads CASSMDDQQGSNYGYTF. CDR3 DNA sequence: TGTGCCAGTAGTATGGACGATCAACAGGGTTCTAACTATGGCTACACCTTC.

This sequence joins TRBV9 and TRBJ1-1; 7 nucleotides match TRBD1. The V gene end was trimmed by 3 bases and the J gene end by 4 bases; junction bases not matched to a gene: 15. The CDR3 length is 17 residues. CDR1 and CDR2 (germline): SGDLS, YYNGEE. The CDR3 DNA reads TGTGCCAGCAGCGCAGGGGGAGGTGGTTTTTTGAGCACTGAAGCTTTCTTT. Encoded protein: CASSAGGGGFLSTEAFF.

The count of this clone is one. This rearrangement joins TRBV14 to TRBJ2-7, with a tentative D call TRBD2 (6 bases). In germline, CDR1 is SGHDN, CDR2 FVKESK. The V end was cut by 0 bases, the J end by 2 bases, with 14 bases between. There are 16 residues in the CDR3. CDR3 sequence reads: CASSQDAGGATYEQYF. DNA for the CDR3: TGTGCCAGCAGCCAAGATGCCGGGGGAGCAACCTACGAGCAGTACTTC.

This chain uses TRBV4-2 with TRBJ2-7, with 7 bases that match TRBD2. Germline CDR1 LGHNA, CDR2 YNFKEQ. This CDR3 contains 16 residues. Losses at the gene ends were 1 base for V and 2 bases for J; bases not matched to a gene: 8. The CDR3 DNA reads TGTGCCAGCAGCCAAGGAATTGCGGGGGTAACCTACGAGCAGTACTTC. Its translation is CASSQGIAGVTYEQYF.

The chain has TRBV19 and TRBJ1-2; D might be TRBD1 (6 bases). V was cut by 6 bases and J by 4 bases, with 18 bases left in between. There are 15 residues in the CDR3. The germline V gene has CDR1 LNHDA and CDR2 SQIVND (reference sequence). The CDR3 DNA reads TGTGCCAGTAGGCCTAGTACAGGGACCTTCTATGGCTACACCTTC. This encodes CASRPSTGTFYGYTF. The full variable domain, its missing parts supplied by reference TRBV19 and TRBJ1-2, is DGGITQSPKYLFRKEGQNVTLSCEQNLNHDAMYWYRQDPGQGLRLIYYSQIVNDFQKGDIAEGYSVSREKKESFPLTVTSAQKNPTAFYLCASRPSTGTFYGYTFGSGTRLTVV.

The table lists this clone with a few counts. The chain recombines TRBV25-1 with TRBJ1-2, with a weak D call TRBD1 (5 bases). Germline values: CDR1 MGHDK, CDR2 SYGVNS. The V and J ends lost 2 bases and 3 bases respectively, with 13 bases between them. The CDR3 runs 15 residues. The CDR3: CASSENLGVDYGYTF. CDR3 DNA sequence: TGTGCCAGCAGTGAAAATCTAGGGGTTGACTATGGCTACACCTTC.

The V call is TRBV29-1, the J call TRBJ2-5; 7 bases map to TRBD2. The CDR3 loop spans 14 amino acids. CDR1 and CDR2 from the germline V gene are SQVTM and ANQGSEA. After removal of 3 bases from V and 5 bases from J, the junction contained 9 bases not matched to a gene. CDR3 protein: CSVDSYSGRETQYF. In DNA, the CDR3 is TGCAGCGTTGATAGTTATAGCGGGCGTGAGACCCAGTACTTC.

CDR3 residues: CASSDGGTGSNIQYF. CDR3 nucleotide sequence: TGTGCCAGCAGTGATGGTGGGACAGGTTCAAACATTCAGTACTTC. The genes are TRBV6-1 and TRBJ2-4; 8 bases agree with TRBD1. CDR1 is MNHNS and CDR2 is SASEGT in the germline V gene. V lost 3 bases and J lost 6; bases outside the gene matches: 7. CDR3 length: 15 residues.

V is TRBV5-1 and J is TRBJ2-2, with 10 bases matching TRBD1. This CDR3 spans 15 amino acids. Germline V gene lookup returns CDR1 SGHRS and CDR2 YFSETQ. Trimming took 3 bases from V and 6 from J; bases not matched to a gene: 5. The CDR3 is CASSYRQGAPGELFF. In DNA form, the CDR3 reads TGCGCCAGCAGCTACCGACAGGGGGCGCCCGGGGAGCTGTTTTTT.

CDR3 DNA sequence: TGTGCCATCAGTGACAAGTACGGGAAACAGTCCTACAATGAGCAGTTCTTC. This codes for CAISDKYGKQSYNEQFF. V and J are TRBV10-3 and TRBJ2-1; D may be TRBD2 (5 bases). Trimming removed 3 bases at V and 1 base at J, with 16 bases between. Per the germline V gene, CDR1 is ENHRY and CDR2 is SYGVKD. This CDR3 is built from 17 residues.